This section outlines one T cell receptor (beta chain) sequence together with its context. The data stem from a study of shared clonotypes between healthy human individuals. Study-level background: The donor pool was made up of two women and a few men aged 18 to 49.

This was a deep-level run. The data were produced by immunoSEQ multiplex PCR, yet TCRdb's version contains in-frame clones alone and is incomplete. The sample has roughly 500,000 clones; around 73% are singletons. This CDR3 comprises 15 residues. The V call is TRBV21-1, the J call TRBJ2-1; whether TRBD2, the table's D call, matches the DNA was not checked. TRBV21-1 is described as a pseudogene. The sequenced sample consisted of PBMCs. The TCR comes from a woman aged 40 to 55 in good health. Some clones in this sample may be carry-over from other donors' samples. The CDR3 nucleotides are TGTGCCAGCAGGAAGGGGGTAGCGGGAAGGAATGAGCAGTTCTTC. Translated: CASRKGVAGRNEQFF.